This T cell receptor beta chain was documented in a study of CD8+ T cells in alopecia areata. Whole-study results and caveats: There were many expanded lesional clones persisting in scalp and blood during tofacitinib.

Treatment: oral pan-JAK inhibitor, 5-10 mg twice daily. The investigators collected lesional scalp punch biopsies and peripheral blood from alopecia areata patients. Isolated RNA was reverse transcribed into cDNA used as the sequencing template. Assay used: immunoSEQ multiplex PCR; TCRdb lists only in-frame clones, some missing. The table has about 110,000 clones, around 83% seen once; the top ten hold over 20%. The ends lost 1 base at V and 3 bases at J; junction bases unmatched: 3. The CDR3 length is 14 residues. Germline CDR1 and CDR2: MGHRA and YSYEKL. Only a few counts were recorded for this clone. What it binds is not known. Other DNA sequences from this sample encode an identical CDR3 as well.

This clonotype originated in a human donor with alopecia areata. This material consisted of CD8+ T cells sorted from blood, taken at week 24, from a patient treated with tofacitinib. The chain combines TRBV4-1 with TRBJ2-7; TRBD1 agrees at 7 bases. In DNA, the CDR3 is TGCGCCAGCAGCCAAGGACAGGGCAACTACGAGCAGTACTTC. This sequence encodes CASSQGQGNYEQYF.